This T cell receptor (beta chain) is from a study of blood T cell repertoires in COVID-19. This CDR3 has 16 amino acids. The germline V gene has CDR1 SGHRS and CDR2 YFSETQ. Trimming took 0 bases from V and 4 from J, leaving 16 bases between them. Per the original data handling: It was from reference gene primer amplification that nucleated cell counts were estimated. Clones were read by immunoSEQ multiplex PCR, and TCRdb kept only the in-frame ones, dropping some. V, J and clone size were drawn from that table, and D and trimming were deduced from the DNA. The sample lists tens of thousands of clones; 80% to 90% were seen once.

Material: peripheral blood. The chain is built from TRBV5-1 and TRBJ1-2, with D possibly TRBD1 on 6 matching bases. The sequence came from a man aged 70 or older with active COVID-19. Here the CDR3 reads CASSLGSGGGAYGYTF. The CDR3 region has the DNA TGCGCCAGCAGCTTGGGCTCCGGCGGGGGGGCCTATGGCTACACCTTC.